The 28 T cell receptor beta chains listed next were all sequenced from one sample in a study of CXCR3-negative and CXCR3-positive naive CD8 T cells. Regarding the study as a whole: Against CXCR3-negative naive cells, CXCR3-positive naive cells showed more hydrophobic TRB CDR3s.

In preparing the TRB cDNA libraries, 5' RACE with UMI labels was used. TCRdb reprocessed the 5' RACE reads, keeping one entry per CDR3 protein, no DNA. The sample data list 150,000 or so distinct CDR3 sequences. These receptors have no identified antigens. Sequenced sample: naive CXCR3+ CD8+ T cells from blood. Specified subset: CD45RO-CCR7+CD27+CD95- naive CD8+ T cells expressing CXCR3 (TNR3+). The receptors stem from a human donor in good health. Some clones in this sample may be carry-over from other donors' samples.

CDR3 protein: CASSLLAHSYNEQFF. The V gene is TRBV6-5, the J gene TRBJ2-1. Germline V gene lookup returns CDR1 MNHEY and CDR2 SVGAGI. The CDR3 sequence is 15 residues long.

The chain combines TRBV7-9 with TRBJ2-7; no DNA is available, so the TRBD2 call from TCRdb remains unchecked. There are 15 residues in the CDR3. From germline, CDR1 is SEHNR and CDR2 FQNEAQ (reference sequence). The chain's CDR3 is CASSLGLAGLYEQYF.

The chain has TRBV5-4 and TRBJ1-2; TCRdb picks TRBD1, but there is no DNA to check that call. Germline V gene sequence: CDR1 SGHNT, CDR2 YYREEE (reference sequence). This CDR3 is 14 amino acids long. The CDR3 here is CASMRTGANYGYTF.

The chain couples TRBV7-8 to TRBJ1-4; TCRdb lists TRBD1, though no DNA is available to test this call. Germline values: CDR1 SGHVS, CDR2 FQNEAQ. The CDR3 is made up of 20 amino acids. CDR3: CASSPPGTGGILATNEKLFF.

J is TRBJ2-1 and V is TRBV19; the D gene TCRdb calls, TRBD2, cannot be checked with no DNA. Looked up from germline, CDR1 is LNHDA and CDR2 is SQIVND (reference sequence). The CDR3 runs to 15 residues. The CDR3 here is CASSMGLAVFNEQFF.

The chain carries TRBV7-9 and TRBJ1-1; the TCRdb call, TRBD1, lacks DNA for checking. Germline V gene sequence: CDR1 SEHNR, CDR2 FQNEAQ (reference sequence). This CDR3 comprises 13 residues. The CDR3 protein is CASSLSRTGEAFF.

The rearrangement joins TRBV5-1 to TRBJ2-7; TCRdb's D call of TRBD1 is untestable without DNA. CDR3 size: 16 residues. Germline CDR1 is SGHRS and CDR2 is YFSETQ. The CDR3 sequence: CASSLALGIPPYEQYF.

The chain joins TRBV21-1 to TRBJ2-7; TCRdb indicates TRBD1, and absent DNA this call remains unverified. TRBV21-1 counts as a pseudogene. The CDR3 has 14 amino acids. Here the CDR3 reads CASQKQDISCEQYF.

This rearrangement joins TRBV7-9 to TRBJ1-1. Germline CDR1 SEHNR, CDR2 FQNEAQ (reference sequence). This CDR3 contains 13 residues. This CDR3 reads CASILGQENEAFF.

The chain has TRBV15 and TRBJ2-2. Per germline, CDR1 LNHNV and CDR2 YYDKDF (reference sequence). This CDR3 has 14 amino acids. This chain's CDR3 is CATSSSANTGELFF. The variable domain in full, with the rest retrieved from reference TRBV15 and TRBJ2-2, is DAMVIQNPRYQVTQFGKPVTLSCSQTLNHNVMYWYQQKSSQAPKLLFHYYDKDFNNEADTPDNFQSRRPNTSFCFLDIRSPGLGDTAMYLCATSSSANTGELFFGEGSRLTVL.

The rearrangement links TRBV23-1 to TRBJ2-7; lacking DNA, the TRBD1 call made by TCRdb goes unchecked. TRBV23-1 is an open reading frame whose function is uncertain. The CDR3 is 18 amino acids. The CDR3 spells CASRFIWTGDSLHYEQYF.

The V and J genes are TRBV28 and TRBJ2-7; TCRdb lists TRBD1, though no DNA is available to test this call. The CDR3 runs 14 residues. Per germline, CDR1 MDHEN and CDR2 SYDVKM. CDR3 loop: CASSVWDRSYEQYF.

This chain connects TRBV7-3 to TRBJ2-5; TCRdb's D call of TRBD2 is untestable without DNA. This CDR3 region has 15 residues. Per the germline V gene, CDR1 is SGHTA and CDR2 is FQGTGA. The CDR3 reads CASSTGTSRVETQYF.

The CDR3 is CASSWDRGKEKAYQETQYF. The chain uses TRBV7-9 and TRBJ2-5; the TCRdb D gene call, TRBD1, has no DNA to confirm it. The CDR3 runs 19 residues. Per the germline V gene, CDR1 is SEHNR and CDR2 is FQNEAQ (reference sequence).

The CDR3: CASSPGTAHNYGYTF. The chain is built from TRBV12-3 or TRBV12-4 and TRBJ1-2; TCRdb calls TRBD1, which cannot be checked without DNA. The CDR3 totals 15 residues.

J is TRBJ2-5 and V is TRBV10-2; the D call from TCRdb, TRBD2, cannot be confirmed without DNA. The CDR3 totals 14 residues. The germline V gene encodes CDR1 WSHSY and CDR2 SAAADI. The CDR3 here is CASNGGGLEQTQYF.

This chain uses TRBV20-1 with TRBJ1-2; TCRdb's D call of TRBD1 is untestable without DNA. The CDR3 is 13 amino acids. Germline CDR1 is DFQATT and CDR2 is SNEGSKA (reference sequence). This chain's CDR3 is CSARDPTAQGYTF.

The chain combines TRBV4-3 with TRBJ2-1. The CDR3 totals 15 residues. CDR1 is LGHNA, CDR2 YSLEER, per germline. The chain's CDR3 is CASSQYRGSYNEQFF.

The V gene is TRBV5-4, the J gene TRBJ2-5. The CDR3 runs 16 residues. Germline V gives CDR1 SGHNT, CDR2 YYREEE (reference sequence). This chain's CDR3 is CASSLGVLGSQETQYF.

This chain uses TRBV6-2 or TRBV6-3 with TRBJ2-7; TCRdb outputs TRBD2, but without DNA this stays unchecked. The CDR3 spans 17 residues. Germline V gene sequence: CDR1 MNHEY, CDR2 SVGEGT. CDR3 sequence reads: CASSLGLARTLPYEQYF.

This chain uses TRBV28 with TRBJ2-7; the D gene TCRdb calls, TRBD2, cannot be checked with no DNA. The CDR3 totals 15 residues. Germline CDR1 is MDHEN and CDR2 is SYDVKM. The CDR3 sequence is CASRKLAGVYYEQYF.

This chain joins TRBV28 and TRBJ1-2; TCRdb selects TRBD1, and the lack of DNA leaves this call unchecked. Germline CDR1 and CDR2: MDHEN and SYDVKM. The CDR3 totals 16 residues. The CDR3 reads CASSLGQGAYHYGYTF.

CDR3 in amino acids: CASSYASGSYEQYF. The gene calls are TRBV6-2 or TRBV6-3 and TRBJ2-7; TCRdb proposes TRBD2, but this gene call is untestable without DNA. Germline V gene data show CDR1 as MNHEY and CDR2 as SVGEGT. There are 14 residues in the CDR3.

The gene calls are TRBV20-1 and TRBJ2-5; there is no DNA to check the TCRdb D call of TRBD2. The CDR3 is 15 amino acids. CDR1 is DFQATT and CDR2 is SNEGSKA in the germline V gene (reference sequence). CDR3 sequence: CSAREEGGPRETQYF.

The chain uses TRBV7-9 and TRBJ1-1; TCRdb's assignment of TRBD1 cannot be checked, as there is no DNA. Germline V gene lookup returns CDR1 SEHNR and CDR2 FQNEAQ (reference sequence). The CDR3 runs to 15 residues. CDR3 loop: CASSLVGQGLTEAFF. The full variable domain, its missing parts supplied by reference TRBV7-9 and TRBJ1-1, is DTGVSQNPRHKITKRGQNVTFRCDPISEHNRLYWYRQTLGQGPEFLTYFQNEAQLEKSRLLSDRFSAERPKGSFSTLEIQRTEQGDSAMYLCASSLVGQGLTEAFFGQGTRLTVV.

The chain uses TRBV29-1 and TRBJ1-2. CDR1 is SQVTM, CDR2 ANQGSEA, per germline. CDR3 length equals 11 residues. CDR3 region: CSVESSFGYTF.

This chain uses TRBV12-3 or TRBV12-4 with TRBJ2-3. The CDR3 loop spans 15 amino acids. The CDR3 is CASSFVQGYTDTQYF.

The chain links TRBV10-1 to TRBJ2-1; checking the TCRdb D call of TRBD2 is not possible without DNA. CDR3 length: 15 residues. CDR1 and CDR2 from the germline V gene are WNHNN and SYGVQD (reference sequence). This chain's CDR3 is CASSENWGLGNEQFF.